Each of the 9 T cell receptor beta chains below was sequenced from the same sample in a study of T cell responses to AZD1222 COVID-19 vaccine (dated by TCRdb to 2020 to 2023). The sample's time point, from its label and the paper: about 28 days (+/-7) after the second vaccine dose. The treatment or condition label of this sample denotes: meningococcal conjugate vaccine given as trial control. Libraries were prepared through the immunoSEQ multiplex PCR assay. Held by TCRdb, this immuneACCESS table contains in-frame sequences only and omits some clones. Under half of the omission traces to an unresolved V gene where checked; the cause of the rest is unknown. A total of about 66,000 clones appear in this sample, 80% to 95% of them only once. 6.3% of the sample is taken by the ten largest. Sequenced material: peripheral blood, taken 28 days after the second dose of the MenACWY control vaccine. These receptor sequences come from an adult who received the MenACWY meningococcal vaccine as a control.

The chain couples TRBV2 to TRBJ1-4; D may be TRBD1 (5 bases). The CDR3 spans 16 residues. V lost 2 bases, J lost 0 bases, and 10 bases lay in between. Germline CDR1 SNHLY, CDR2 FYNNEI. CDR3 nucleotides: TGTGCCAGCAGTGAATATCGAGGGGCAACTAATGAAAAACTGTTTTTT. This gives the protein CASSEYRGATNEKLFF.

This clone is a singleton in its sample. The rearrangement links TRBV7-2 to TRBJ2-2; 7 bases agree with TRBD1. Germline V gene lookup returns CDR1 SGHTA and CDR2 FQGNSA. V lost 2 bases, J lost 6 bases, and 6 bases stayed unmatched. The CDR3 loop spans 15 amino acids. CDR3 sequence: CASSLQGQTSGELFF. The CDR3 nucleotides read TGTGCCAGCAGCTTACAGGGACAGACTTCCGGGGAGCTGTTTTTT.

This chain links TRBV4-3 with TRBJ2-3, with D hard to call. Germline V gene sequence: CDR1 LGHNA, CDR2 YSLEER. V lost 1 base, J lost 3 bases, and 8 bases lay in between. This CDR3 has 14 residues. The CDR3 here is CASSQVGRTDTQYF. Written as DNA, the CDR3 is TGCGCCAGCAGCCAAGTAGGGCGGACAGATACGCAGTATTTT.

This clone was counted a single time. The chain employs TRBV7-8 and TRBJ1-5; possible D gene TRBD1, 6 bases. Germline lookup yields CDR1 SGHVS and CDR2 FQNEAQ. The V gene lost 5 bases and the J gene lost 5 bases, with 19 bases spanning the gap. This CDR3 region has 16 residues. This chain's CDR3 is CASSQQDSRLDQPQHF. In DNA, the CDR3 is TGTGCCAGCAGCCAACAGGACAGTCGATTGGATCAGCCCCAGCATTTT.

CDR3 in amino acids: CASSFEGAGYEQYF. CDR3 coding DNA: TGTGCCAGCAGCTTTGAAGGGGCGGGCTACGAGCAGTACTTC. J is TRBJ2-7 and V is TRBV7-9; D may match TRBD1 or TRBD2 (5 bases each). Germline CDR1 is SEHNR and CDR2 is FQNEAQ (reference sequence). V lost 3 bases and J 3 bases, leaving 12 bases between the germline ends. The CDR3 is made up of 14 amino acids.

V gene TRBV10-2 combines with J gene TRBJ2-3; tentatively, D is TRBD2 (5 bases). CDR1 and CDR2 from the germline V gene are WSHSY and SAAADI. The V and J ends lost 4 bases and 0 bases respectively, with 14 bases between them. The CDR3 loop spans 16 amino acids. The CDR3 DNA reads TGCGCCAGCAGTGGGACTGAGATCCCCAGCACAGATACGCAGTATTTT. Translated: CASSGTEIPSTDTQYF.

This rearrangement joins TRBV12-3 or TRBV12-4 to TRBJ1-1; D gene uncertain. Between the trimmed V and J ends, which lost 0 bases and 10 bases, there was a span of 12 bases. The CDR3 extends over 13 amino acids. The DNA for the CDR3 is TGTGCCAGCAGTTTAGCGCTGTGGGAGGGAGCTTTCTTT. Translation: CASSLALWEGAFF.

V and J are TRBV7-9 and TRBJ1-4, with D possibly being TRBD1 (5 bases). Trimming left V 1 base short and J 0 bases short, with 9 bases between. Looked up from germline, CDR1 is SEHNR and CDR2 is FQNEAQ (reference sequence). This CDR3 has 16 residues. In nucleotides, the CDR3 is TGTGCCAGCAGCTTAGTTGGGGCCGCAACTAATGAAAAACTGTTTTTT. Its protein is CASSLVGAATNEKLFF.

This clone was detected only a few times. At one end, the junction sequence differs from germline, possibly due to a read error. The chain couples TRBV12-3 or TRBV12-4 to TRBJ1-1, with D maybe TRBD1 (5 bases). This CDR3 contains 12 residues. CDR3 sequence: CASSLAAGRGNF. As DNA, the CDR3 is TGTGCCAGCAGTTTAGCCGCGGGACGCGGGAACTTT.